This T cell receptor (beta chain) is drawn from a study of T cell responses to AZD1222 COVID-19 vaccine. As to this clone: The antigen is undetermined.

Study-wide points: Baseline serology detected seropositivity in only five or six AZD1222 recipients.

Profiled with immunoSEQ multiplex PCR; TCRdb holds only in-frame clones, not every one. The repertoire holds 90,000 to 100,000 clones, less than 85% seen once, with 12% to 15% in the top ten. CDR1 is LGHDT, CDR2 YNNKEL, per germline (reference sequence). The CDR3 extends over 12 amino acids. The ends were cut back, 5 bases at V and 2 bases at J, with 6 bases in the middle. V gene TRBV3-1 (or the pseudogene TRBV3-2) combines with J gene TRBJ2-5, with D hard to call. Sequences were derived from peripheral blood, sampled 28 days after the second AZD1222 dose. The clonotype originates from an adult who received the AZD1222 COVID-19 vaccine. The CDR3 DNA is TGTGCCAGCAGCTCCCTTCAAGAGACCCAGTACTTC. This sequence encodes CASSSLQETQYF.